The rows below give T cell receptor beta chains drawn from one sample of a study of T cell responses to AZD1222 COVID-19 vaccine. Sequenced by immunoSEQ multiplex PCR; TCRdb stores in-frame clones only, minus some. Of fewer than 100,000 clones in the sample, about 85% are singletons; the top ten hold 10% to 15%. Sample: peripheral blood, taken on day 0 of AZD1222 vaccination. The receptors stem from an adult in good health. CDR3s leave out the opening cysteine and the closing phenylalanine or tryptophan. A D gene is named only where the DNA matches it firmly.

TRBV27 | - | ASSLQGTYNEQF
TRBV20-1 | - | SASYSGSGNTIY
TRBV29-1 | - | SSKRQETQY
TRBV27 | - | ASRQTSVEPYEQY
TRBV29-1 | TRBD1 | SDDGQGNTGELF
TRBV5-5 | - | ASSLDSTASTDTQY
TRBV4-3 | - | ASSQVGRDSPAF
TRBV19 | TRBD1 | ASSFVGTGTRTEAF
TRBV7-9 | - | ASSLVAHSGNTIY
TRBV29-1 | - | SVRFGISEGTQY
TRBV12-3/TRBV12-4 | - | ASSYRVHEQY
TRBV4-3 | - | ASSQEEDEKLF
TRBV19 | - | AAQGPYNEQF
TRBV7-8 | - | ASSPLSGSGNTIY